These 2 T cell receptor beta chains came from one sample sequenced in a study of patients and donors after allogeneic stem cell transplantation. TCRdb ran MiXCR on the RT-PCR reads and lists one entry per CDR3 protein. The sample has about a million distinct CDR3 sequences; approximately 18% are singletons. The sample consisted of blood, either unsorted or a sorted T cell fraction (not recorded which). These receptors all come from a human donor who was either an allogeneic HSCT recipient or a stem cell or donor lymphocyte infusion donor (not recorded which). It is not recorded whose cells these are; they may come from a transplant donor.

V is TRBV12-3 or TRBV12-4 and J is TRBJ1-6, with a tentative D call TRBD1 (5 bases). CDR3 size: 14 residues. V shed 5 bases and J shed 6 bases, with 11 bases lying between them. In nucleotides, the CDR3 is TGTGCCAGCAGTGCAGGGAGGGCTAATTCACCCCTCCACTTT. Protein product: CASSAGRANSPLHF.

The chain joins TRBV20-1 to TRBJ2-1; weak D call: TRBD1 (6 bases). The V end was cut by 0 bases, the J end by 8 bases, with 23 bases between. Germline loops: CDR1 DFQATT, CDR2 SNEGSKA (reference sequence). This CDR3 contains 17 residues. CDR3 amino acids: CSARDLRPGDVFDEQFF. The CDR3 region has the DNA TGCAGTGCTAGAGATTTGCGTCCAGGGGACGTTTTTGATGAGCAGTTCTTC.